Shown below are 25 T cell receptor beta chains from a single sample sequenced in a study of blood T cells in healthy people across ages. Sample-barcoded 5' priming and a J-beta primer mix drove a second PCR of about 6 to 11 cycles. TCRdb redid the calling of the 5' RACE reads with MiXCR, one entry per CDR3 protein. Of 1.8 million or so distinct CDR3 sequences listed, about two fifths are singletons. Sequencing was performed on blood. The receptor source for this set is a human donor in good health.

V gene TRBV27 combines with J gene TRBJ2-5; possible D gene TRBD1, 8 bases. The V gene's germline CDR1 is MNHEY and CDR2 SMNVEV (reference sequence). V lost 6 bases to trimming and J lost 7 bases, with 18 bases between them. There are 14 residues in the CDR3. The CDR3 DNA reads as TGTGCCAGCAGCTCGACAGGGGAGGGGGGGACCCAGTACTTC. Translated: CASSSTGEGGTQYF.

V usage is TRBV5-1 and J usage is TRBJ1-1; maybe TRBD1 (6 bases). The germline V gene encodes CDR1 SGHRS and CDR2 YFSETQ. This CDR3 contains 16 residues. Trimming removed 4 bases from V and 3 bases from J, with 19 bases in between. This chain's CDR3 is CASSTTGGGRDTEAFF. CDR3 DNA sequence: TGCGCCAGCAGCACAACCGGGGGGGGGCGCGACACTGAAGCTTTCTTT.

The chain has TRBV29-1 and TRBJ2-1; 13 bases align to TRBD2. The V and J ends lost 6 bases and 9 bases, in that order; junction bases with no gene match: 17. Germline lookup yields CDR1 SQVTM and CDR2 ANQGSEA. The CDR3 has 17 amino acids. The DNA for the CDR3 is TGCAGCGTCCTCGGGACTAGCGGGGCAAAAATAGAAGTTGAGCAGTTCTTC. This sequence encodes CSVLGTSGAKIEVEQFF.

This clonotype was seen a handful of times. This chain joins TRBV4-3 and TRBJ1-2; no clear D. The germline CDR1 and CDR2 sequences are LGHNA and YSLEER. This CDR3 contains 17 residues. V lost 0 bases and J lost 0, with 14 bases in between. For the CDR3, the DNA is TGCGCCAGCAGCCAAGATTGGAGGGAAGACTCTAACTATGGCTACACCTTC. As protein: CASSQDWREDSNYGYTF.

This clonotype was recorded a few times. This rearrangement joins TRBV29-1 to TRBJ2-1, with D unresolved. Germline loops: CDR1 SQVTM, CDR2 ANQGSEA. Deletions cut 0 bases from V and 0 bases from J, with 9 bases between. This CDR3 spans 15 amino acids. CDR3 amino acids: CSVEDSVSSYNEQFF. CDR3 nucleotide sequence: TGCAGCGTTGAAGATTCGGTTAGCTCCTACAATGAGCAGTTCTTC.

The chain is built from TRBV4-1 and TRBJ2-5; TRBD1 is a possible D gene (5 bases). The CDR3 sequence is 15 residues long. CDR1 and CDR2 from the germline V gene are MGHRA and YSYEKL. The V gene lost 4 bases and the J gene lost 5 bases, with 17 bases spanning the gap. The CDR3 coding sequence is TGCGCCAGCAGCCCCAGGGTTAACGGGCCCGAGACCCAGTACTTC. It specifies CASSPRVNGPETQYF.

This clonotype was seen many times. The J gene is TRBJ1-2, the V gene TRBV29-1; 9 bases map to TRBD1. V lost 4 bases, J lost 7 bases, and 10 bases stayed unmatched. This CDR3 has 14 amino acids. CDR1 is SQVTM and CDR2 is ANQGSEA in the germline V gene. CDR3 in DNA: TGCAGCGTTGCGCGCCTGGACAGGGGACCTGGCTACACCTTC. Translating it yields CSVARLDRGPGYTF.

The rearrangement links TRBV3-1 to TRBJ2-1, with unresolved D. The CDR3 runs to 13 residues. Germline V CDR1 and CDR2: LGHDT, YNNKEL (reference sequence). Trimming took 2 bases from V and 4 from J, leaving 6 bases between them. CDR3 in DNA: TGTGCCAGCAGCCAACTTCCGTACAATGAGCAGTTCTTC. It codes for CASSQLPYNEQFF.

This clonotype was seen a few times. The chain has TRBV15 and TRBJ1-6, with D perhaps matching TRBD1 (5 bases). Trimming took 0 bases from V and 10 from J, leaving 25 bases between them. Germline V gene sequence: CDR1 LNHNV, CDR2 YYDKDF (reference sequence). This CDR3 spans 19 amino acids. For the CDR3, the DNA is TGTGCCACCAGCAGAGAAACCACCAGCGGGACGCTGAATGCCTCACCCCTCCACTTT. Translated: CATSRETTSGTLNASPLHF. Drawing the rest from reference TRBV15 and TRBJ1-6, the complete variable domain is DAMVIQNPRYQVTQFGKPVTLSCSQTLNHNVMYWYQQKSSQAPKLLFHYYDKDFNNEADTPDNFQSRRPNTSFCFLDIRSPGLGDTAMYLCATSRETTSGTLNASPLHFGNGTRLTVT.

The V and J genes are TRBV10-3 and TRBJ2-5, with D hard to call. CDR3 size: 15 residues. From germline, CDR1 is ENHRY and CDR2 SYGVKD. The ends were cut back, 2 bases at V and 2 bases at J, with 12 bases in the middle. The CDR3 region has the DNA TGTGCCATCAGTGAGGGGCTTGGATCACAAGAGACCCAGTACTTC. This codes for CAISEGLGSQETQYF.

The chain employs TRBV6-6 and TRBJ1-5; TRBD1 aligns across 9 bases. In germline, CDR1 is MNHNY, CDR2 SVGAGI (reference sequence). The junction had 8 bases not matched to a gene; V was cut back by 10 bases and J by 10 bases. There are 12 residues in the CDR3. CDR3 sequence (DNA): TGTGCCATCCGACAGGGGGATCGACCCCAGCATTTT. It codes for CAIRQGDRPQHF.

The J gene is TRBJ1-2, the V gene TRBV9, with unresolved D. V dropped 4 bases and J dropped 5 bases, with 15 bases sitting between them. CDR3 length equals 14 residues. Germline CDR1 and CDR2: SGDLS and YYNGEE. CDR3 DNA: TGTGCCAGCAGCCCCCGAAGTACAAAATATGGCTACACCTTC. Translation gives CASSPRSTKYGYTF. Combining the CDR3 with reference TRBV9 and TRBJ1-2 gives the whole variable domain DSGVTQTPKHLITATGQRVTLRCSPRSGDLSVYWYQQSLDQGLQFLIQYYNGEERAKGNILERFSAQQFPDLHSELNLSSLELGDSALYFCASSPRSTKYGYTFGSGTRLTVV.

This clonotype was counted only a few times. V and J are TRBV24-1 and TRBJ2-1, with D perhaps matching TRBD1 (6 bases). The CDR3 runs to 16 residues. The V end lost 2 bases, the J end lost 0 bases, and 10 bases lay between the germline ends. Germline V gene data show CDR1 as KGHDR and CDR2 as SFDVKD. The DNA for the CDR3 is TGTGCCACCAGTGATTCAGGGGCCCCCTCCTACAATGAGCAGTTCTTC. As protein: CATSDSGAPSYNEQFF.

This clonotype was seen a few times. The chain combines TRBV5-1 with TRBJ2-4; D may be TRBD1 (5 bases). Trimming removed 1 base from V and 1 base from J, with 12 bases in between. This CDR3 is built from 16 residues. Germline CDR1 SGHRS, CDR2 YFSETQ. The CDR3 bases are TGCGCCAGCAGCTTGTACCAGGGCTCGGCCAAAAACATTCAGTACTTC. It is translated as CASSLYQGSAKNIQYF.

The DNA for the CDR3 is TGCGCCAGCAGCCACGGTGGGCAGCCCCAGCATTTT. It translates to CASSHGGQPQHF. V gene TRBV4-1 combines with J gene TRBJ1-5; D is undetermined. Trimming removed 3 bases at V and 7 bases at J, with 7 bases between. Per the germline V gene, CDR1 is MGHRA and CDR2 is YSYEKL. CDR3 size: 12 residues.

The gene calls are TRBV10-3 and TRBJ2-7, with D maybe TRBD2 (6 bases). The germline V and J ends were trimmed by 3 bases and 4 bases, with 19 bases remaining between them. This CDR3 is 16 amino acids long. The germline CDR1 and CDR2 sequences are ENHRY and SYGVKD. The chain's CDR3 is CAISEWGGDIRYEQYF. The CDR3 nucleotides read TGTGCCATCAGTGAATGGGGAGGAGACATCCGATACGAGCAGTACTTC.

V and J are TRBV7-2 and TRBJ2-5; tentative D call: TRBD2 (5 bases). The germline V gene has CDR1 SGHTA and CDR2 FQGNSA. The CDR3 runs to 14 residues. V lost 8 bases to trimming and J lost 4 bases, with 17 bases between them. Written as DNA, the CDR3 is TGTGCCAGCGGGAGAGAACACAACTCAGAGACCCAGTACTTC. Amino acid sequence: CASGREHNSETQYF.

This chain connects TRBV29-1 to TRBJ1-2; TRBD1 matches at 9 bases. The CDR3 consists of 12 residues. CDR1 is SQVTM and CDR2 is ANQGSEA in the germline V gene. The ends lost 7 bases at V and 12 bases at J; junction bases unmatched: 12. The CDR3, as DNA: TGCAGCGGTCAACAGGGGGCAGGGGGCCACACCTTC. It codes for CSGQQGAGGHTF.

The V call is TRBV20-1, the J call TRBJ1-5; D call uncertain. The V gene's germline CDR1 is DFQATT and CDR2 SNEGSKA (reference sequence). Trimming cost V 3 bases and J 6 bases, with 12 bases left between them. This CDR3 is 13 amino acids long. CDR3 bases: TGCAGTGCTAGTTCGGGGTTATCTCAGCCCCAGCATTTT. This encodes CSASSGLSQPQHF.

This chain's CDR3 is CASSLTQTYSNQPQHF. In nucleotides, the CDR3 is TGTGCCAGCAGTCTGACCCAGACCTATAGCAATCAGCCCCAGCATTTT. The chain uses TRBV5-5 and TRBJ1-5; D unresolved. V lost 5 bases and J lost 0, with 15 bases in between. The germline gives CDR1 SGHKS, CDR2 YYEKEE (reference sequence). The CDR3 extends over 16 amino acids.

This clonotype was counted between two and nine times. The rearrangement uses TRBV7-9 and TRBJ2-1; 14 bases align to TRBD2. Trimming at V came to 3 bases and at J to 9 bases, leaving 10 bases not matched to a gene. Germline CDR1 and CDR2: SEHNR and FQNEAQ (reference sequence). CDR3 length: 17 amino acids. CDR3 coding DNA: TGTGCCAGCAGCTTGACTAGCGGGGGGGTCCTAGTAATTGAGCAGTTCTTC. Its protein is CASSLTSGGVLVIEQFF. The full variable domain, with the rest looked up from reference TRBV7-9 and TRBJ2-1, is DTGVSQNPRHKITKRGQNVTFRCDPISEHNRLYWYRQTLGQGPEFLTYFQNEAQLEKSRLLSDRFSAERPKGSFSTLEIQRTEQGDSAMYLCASSLTSGGVLVIEQFFGPGTRLTVL.

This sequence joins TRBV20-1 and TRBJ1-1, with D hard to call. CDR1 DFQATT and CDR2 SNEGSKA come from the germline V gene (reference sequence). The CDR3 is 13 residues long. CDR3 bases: TGCAGCGGGAAGGTTGGGTCACACACTGAAGCTTTCTTT. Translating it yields CSGKVGSHTEAFF.

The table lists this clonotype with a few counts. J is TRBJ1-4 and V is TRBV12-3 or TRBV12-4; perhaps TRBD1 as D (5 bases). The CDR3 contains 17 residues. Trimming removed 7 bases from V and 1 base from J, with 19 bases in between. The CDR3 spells CASKRWGVFVTNEKLFF. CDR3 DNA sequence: TGTGCCAGCAAACGATGGGGGGTTTTCGTAACTAATGAAAAACTGTTTTTT.

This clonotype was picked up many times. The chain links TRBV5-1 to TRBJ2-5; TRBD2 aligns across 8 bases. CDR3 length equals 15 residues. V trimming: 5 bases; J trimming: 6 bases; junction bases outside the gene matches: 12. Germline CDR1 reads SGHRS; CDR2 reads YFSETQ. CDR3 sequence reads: CASSSDGGAGKTQYF. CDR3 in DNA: TGCGCCAGCAGTTCAGACGGGGGGGCCGGGAAGACCCAGTACTTC.

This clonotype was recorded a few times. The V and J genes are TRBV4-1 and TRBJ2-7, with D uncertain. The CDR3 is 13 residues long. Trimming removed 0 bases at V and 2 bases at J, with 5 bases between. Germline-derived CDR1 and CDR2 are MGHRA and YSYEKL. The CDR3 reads CASSQDEAYEQYF. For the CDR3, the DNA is TGCGCCAGCAGCCAAGACGAAGCCTACGAGCAGTACTTC.